This TCR beta chain stems from a study of control samples from healthy donors and cancer patients (TCRdb year 2020). From the germline V gene, CDR1 is KGHSH and CDR2 is LQKENI. V gives up 6 bases and J gives up 0 bases, and the segment between their germline ends measures 15 bases. From the cysteine up to the phenylalanine, the CDR3 has a length of 16 residues. Left in the record is the CDR3 DNA by itself, 48 bases read in frame from the first base. The library was built by means of the immunoSEQ multiplex PCR assay. Drawn from immuneACCESS, this table holds only the in-frame rearrangements with V and J called that TCRdb kept. Clones are partly lost; checked studies trace under half to an unresolved V gene and leave the rest unexplained. The sample table on file contains 150,000 to 200,000 clones. Of the sample, more than 2% falls within the top ten clones. With respect to this clone: Its binding antigen is unknown.

This sequence uses TRBV18 and TRBJ2-1; the D gene is possibly TRBD2, with 6 bases matching. This clonotype was sampled from a woman in her twenties or thirties in good health. The sample comprised blood. Here is the DNA: TGTGCCAGCTCCCGCGGGGTTTCAAGCTCCTACAATGAGCAGTTCTTC. This gives the protein CASSRGVSSSYNEQFF. The CDR3, completed at both ends by the reference TRBV18 and TRBJ2-1 genes, gives the full variable domain NAGVMQNPRHLVRRRGQEARLRCSPMKGHSHVYWYRQLPEEGLKFMVYLQKENIIDESGMPKERFSAEFPKEGPSILRIQQVVRGDSAAYFCASSRGVSSSYNEQFFGPGTRLTVL.